The rows below give T cell receptor beta chains drawn from one sample of a study of CD8 T cells in ankylosing spondylitis. TCRdb used MiXCR to reprocess the 5' RACE reads, holding one entry per CDR3 protein. The sample consists of more than 25,000 distinct CDR3 sequences, approximately 14% of them appearing once. The sample consisted of blood. The receptors were sampled from a male donor with ankylosing spondylitis or in good health (not recorded which). Both conserved end residues are part of each CDR3. Fields, in order: clone size, D gene, V gene, J gene, CDR3 DNA, CDR3 protein. D genes are given only for firm matches. Some rows have no size entry. The others give once, few or many, or a class for an expanded clone.

>few|-|TRBV20-1|TRBJ2-1
TGCAGTGCTAGAGATCCTCAGGGGACCAATGAGCAGTTCTTC
CSARDPQGTNEQFF
>-|-|TRBV24-1|TRBJ2-1
TGTGCCACCAGTGACAAAACCTTGGTCACGAGCTCCTACAATGAGCAGTTCTTC
CATSDKTLVTSSYNEQFF
>-|-|TRBV7-2|TRBJ1-5
TGTGCCAGCAGCTTACAAAGTAGCAATCAGCCCCAGCATTTT
CASSLQSSNQPQHF
>-|-|TRBV5-1|TRBJ2-3
TGCGCCAGCAGACAGGGTACAGATACGCAGTATTTT
CASRQGTDTQYF
>many|TRBD1|TRBV5-5|TRBJ2-1
TGTGCCAGCAGCTTGGACAGGGGGCGCAGAGGTGAGCAGTTCTTC
CASSLDRGRRGEQFF
>many|-|TRBV2|TRBJ2-1
TGTGCCAGCAGCGGGGAGCTGTACAATGAGCAGTTCTTC
CASSGELYNEQFF
>-|-|TRBV28|TRBJ2-3
TGTGCCAGCAGTTTATACGGTAGTGGGGTCGATCGCACAGATACGCAGTATTTT
CASSLYGSGVDRTDTQYF
>-|TRBD2|TRBV6-1|TRBJ2-3
TGTGCCAGCAGCTCTACTAGCGGGAGGGCGACAGATACGCAGTATTTT
CASSSTSGRATDTQYF
>-|-|TRBV7-9|TRBJ2-6
TGTGCCAGCAGCCCGCCCAAGGTCTCTGGGGCCAACGTCCTGACTTTC
CASSPPKVSGANVLTF
>few|-|TRBV20-1|TRBJ1-1
TGCAGTGCTAGAGACAGTCAGGAGGTATTAAACACTGAAGCTTTCTTT
CSARDSQEVLNTEAFF
>few|-|TRBV10-3|TRBJ2-3
TGTGCCATCAGCCCTGATAGCACAGATACGCAGTATTTT
CAISPDSTDTQYF
>-|-|TRBV5-6|TRBJ2-6
TGTGCCAGCAGCCGGGTAGAGGTGTCCAACGTCCTGACTTTC
CASSRVEVSNVLTF
>-|-|TRBV14|TRBJ2-2
TGTGCCAGCAGCCAAGATCAAAGCGGGGAGCTGTTTTTT
CASSQDQSGELFF
>-|-|TRBV24-1|TRBJ2-2
TGTGCCACCAGGGGAAGCGGGCGGAGAAACACCGGGGAGCTGTTTTTT
CATRGSGRRNTGELFF
>-|-|TRBV5-1|TRBJ1-5
TGCGTCAGCAGCTTGAACGGGTTTGGCAATCAGCCCCAGCATTTT
CVSSLNGFGNQPQHF
>-|TRBD1|TRBV28|TRBJ2-7
TGTGCCAGCAGTCAGGGGGCGCGGTACTTC
CASSQGARYF
>few|-|TRBV6-6|TRBJ2-3
TGTGCCAGCAATTTACAGGGACGGACCCTCACGGATACGCAGTATTTT
CASNLQGRTLTDTQYF
>few|TRBD1|TRBV24-1|TRBJ2-2
TGTGCCACCAGTGACCCAACAGGGGCGGCGAACACCGGGGAGCTGTTTTTT
CATSDPTGAANTGELFF
>few|TRBD1|TRBV12-3/TRBV12-4|TRBJ2-3
TGTGCCAGCAGTTTGGGGACAGGGGGAAGATCAGATACGCAGTATTTT
CASSLGTGGRSDTQYF
>few|-|TRBV20-1|TRBJ2-2
TGCAGTGCCAGAGGACCAGGGTACACCGGGGAGCTGTTTTTT
CSARGPGYTGELFF
>-|-|TRBV7-9|TRBJ2-2
TGTGCCAGCAGCTTATTTCAGAACACCGGGGAGCTGTTTTTT
CASSLFQNTGELFF
>-|-|TRBV21-1|TRBJ2-1
TGTGCCAGCAGCAAAAAGCGGGGCAGCTCCTACAATGAGCAGTTCTTC
CASSKKRGSSYNEQFF
>few|-|TRBV18|TRBJ2-2
TGTGCCAGCTCACCGGGCCAGGGTACGACCGGGGAGCTGTTTTTT
CASSPGQGTTGELFF
>many|TRBD1|TRBV25-1|TRBJ2-2
TGTGCCAGCAGTGAAGACGACAGGGGTGACACCGGGGAGCTGTTTTTT
CASSEDDRGDTGELFF
>many|-|TRBV20-1|TRBJ2-3
TGCAGTGCTAGCTTATTAGCGGACACAGATACGCAGTATTTT
CSASLLADTDTQYF
>-|-|TRBV7-9|TRBJ2-2
TGTGCCAGCTTACATGGGAACACCGGGGAGCTGTTTTTT
CASLHGNTGELFF
>many|TRBD2|TRBV6-6|TRBJ2-1
TGTGCCAGCAGTTACGGGACTAGAGATTACAATGAGCAGTTCTTC
CASSYGTRDYNEQFF
>-|-|TRBV7-8|TRBJ2-3
TGTGCCAGCAGCTTAACCCAAGCGGCCCTGGGGCCAGAAACAGATACGCAGTATTTT
CASSLTQAALGPETDTQYF
>few|-|TRBV20-1|TRBJ1-1
TGCAGTGCTAGAGAGAGCAGGAACACTGAAGCTTTCTTT
CSARESRNTEAFF
>few|-|TRBV27|TRBJ1-5
TGTGCCAGCAGTTTCTCAGGTGATAATCAGCCCCAGCATTTT
CASSFSGDNQPQHF
>-|-|TRBV7-3|TRBJ2-2
TGTGCCAGCAGCCTGAGGGAAAGCGGGGAGCTGTTTTTT
CASSLRESGELFF
>-|-|TRBV28|TRBJ2-4
TGTGCCAGCAGTTTAGGCCTGAACATTCAGTACTTC
CASSLGLNIQYF
>-|-|TRBV28|TRBJ1-3
TGTGCCAGCAGCTACAGGTTGAGCTCTGGAAACACCATATATTTT
CASSYRLSSGNTIYF
>few|TRBD1|TRBV20-1|TRBJ1-4
TGCAGCGCGGGGACAGCCTTTAATGAAAAACTGTTTTTT
CSAGTAFNEKLFF
>medium-sized|-|TRBV7-2|TRBJ2-1
TGTGCCAGCAGCTTAGGACTAGGCAATGAGCAGTTCTTC
CASSLGLGNEQFF
>-|-|TRBV5-1|TRBJ2-5
TGCGCCAGCAGCTTGCTTAACAGACACCAAGAGACCCAGTACTTC
CASSLLNRHQETQYF